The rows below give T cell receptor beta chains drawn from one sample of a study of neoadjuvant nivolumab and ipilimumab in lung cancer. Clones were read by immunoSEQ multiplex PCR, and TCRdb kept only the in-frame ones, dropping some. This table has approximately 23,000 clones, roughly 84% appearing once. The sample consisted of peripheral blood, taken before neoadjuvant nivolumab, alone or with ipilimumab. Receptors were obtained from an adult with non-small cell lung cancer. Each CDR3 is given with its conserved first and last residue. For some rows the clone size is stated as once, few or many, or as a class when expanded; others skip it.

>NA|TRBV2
CASSYGDTQYF
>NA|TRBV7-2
CASSLAPGQGEQYF
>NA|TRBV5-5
CASSLDREWRAFF
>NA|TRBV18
CASSPKIWTSGVSYEQYF
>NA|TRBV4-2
CASSQDPQGARQPQHF
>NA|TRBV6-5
CASSSRPRQGGNEQFF
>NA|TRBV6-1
CASRIQGVGGYTF
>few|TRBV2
CASKYGVTGDTQYF
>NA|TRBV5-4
CASSAPTSGSYEQYF
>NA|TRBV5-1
CASGQGISGNTIYF
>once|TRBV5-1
CASSSTTSGRAGDTQYF
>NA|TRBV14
CASSQIGTSHYEQYF
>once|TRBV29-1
CSGAGGFGTEAFF
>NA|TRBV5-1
CASSLAPGSTGELFF
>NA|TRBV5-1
CASSLQGLGQTGELFF
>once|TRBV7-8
CASSLALHYEQYF
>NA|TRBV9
CASSPGPYFSYEQYF
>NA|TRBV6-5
CASTRLGGAADTQYF